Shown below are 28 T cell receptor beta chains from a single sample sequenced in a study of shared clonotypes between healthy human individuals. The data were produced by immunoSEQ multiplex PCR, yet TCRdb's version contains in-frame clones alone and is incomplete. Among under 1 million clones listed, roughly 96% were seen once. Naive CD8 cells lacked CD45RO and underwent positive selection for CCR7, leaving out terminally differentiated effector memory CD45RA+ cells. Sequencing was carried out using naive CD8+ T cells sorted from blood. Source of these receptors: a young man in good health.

The DNA of the CDR3 is TGCGCCAGCCGACAGTCAACTAATGAAAAACTGTTTTTT. Residues: CASRQSTNEKLFF. The gene calls are TRBV10-2 and TRBJ1-4, with D perhaps matching TRBD1 (5 bases). Germline V gene data show CDR1 as WSHSY and CDR2 as SAAADI. V gave up 8 bases and J gave up 0 bases, with 7 bases separating them. The CDR3 totals 13 residues.

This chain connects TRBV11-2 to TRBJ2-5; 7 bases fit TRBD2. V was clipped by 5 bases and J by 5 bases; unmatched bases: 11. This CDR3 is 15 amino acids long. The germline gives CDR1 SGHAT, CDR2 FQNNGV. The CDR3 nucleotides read TGTGCCAGCAGCCAAGTAGGACTAGGAGAGGAGACCCAGTACTTC. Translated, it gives CASSQVGLGEETQYF.

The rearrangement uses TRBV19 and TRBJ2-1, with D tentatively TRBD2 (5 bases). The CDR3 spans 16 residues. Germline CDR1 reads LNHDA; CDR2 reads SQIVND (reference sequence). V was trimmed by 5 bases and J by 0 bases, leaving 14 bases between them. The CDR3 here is CASSWLAGSSYNEQFF. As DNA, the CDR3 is TGTGCCAGTAGTTGGCTAGCTGGTAGCTCCTACAATGAGCAGTTCTTC.

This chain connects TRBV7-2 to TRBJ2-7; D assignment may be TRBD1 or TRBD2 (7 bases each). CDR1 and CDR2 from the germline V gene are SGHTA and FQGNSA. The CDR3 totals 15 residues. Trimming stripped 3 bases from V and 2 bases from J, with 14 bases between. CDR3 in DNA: TGTGCCAGCAGCTTCAGCCCAGGGGGGGCCTACGAGCAGTACTTC. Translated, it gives CASSFSPGGAYEQYF.

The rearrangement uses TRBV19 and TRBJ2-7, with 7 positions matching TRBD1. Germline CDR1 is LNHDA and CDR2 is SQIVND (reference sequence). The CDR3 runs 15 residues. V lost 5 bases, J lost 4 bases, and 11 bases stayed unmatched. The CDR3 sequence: CASSPGWTGVYEQYF. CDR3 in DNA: TGTGCCAGTAGTCCCGGGTGGACAGGAGTATACGAGCAGTACTTC.

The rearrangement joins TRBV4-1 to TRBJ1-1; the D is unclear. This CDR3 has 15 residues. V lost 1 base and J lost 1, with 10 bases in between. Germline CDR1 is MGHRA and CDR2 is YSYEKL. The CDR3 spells CASSQVDWENTEAFF. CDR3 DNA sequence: TGCGCCAGCAGCCAAGTAGATTGGGAGAACACTGAAGCTTTCTTT.

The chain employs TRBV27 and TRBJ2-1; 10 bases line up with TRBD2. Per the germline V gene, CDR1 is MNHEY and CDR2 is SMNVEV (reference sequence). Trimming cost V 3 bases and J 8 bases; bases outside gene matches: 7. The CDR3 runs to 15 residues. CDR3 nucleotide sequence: TGTGCCAGCAGTTTGGCTAGCGGGAGTGTAGATGAGCAGTTCTTC. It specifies CASSLASGSVDEQFF.

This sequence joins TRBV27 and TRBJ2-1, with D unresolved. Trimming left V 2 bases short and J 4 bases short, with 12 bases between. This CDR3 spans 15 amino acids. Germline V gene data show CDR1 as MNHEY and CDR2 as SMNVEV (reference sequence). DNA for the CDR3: TGTGCCAGCAGTTTAGATCTAGGCCTTTACAATGAGCAGTTCTTC. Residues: CASSLDLGLYNEQFF.

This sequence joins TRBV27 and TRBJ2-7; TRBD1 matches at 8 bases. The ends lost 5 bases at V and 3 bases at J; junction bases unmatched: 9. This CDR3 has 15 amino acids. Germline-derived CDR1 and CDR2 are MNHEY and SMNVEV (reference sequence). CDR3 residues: CASSQRTGILYEQYF. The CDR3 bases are TGTGCCAGCAGTCAACGGACAGGGATTCTCTACGAGCAGTACTTC.

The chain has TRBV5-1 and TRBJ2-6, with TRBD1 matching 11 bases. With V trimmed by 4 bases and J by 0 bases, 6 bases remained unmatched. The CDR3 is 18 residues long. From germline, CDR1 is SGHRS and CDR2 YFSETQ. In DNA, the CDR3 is TGCGCCAGCAGCCATCCGGGACAGGGGGTCTCTGGGGCCAACGTCCTGACTTTC. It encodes CASSHPGQGVSGANVLTF.

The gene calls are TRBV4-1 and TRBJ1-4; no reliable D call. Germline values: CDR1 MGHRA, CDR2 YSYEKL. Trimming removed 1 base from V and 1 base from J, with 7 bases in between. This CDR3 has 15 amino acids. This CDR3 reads CASSQVTKTNEKLFF. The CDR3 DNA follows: TGCGCCAGCAGCCAAGTAACAAAAACTAATGAAAAACTGTTTTTT.

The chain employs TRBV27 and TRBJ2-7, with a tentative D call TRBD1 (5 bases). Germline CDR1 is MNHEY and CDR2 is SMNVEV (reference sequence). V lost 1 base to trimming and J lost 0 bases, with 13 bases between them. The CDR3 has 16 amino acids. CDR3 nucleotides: TGTGCCAGCAGTTTATTAGGGGTGGGCGGCTCCTACGAGCAGTACTTC. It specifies CASSLLGVGGSYEQYF.

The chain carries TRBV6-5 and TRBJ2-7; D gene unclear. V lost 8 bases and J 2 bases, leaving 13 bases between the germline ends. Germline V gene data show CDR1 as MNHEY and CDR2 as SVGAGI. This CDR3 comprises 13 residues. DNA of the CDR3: TGTGCCAGCGCCCACAGTGAGACCTACGAGCAGTACTTC. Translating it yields CASAHSETYEQYF.

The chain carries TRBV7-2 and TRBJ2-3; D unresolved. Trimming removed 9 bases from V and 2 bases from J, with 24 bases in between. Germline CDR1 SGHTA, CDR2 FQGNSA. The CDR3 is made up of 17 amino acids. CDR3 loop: CASSPIKEVGFTDTQYF. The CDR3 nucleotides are TGTGCCAGTAGCCCGATAAAGGAAGTCGGGTTCACAGATACGCAGTATTTT.

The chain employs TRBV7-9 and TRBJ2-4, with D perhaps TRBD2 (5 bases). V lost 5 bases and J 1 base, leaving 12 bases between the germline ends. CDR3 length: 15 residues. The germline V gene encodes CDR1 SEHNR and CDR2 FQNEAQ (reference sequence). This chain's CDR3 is CASSEAQRAKNIQYF. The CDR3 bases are TGTGCCAGCAGCGAGGCCCAGCGGGCCAAAAACATTCAGTACTTC.

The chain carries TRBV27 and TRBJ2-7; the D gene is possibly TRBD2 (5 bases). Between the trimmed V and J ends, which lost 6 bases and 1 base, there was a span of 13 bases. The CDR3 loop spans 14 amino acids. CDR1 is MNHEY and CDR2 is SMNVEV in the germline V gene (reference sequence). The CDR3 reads CASSEEVLSYEQYF. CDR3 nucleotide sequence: TGTGCCAGCAGCGAGGAGGTCCTATCCTACGAGCAGTACTTC.

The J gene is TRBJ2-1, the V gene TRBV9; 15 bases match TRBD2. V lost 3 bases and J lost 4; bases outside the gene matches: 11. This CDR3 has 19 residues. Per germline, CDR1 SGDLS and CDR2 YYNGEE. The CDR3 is CASSARTSGRAGGYNEQFF. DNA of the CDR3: TGTGCCAGCAGCGCACGGACTAGCGGGAGGGCCGGGGGGTACAATGAGCAGTTCTTC.

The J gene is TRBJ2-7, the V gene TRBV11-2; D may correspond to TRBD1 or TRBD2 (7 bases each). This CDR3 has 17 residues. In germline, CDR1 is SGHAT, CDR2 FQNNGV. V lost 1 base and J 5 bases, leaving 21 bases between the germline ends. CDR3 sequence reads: CASSLGRAGEGAHEQYF. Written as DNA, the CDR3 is TGTGCCAGCAGCTTAGGGCGTGCGGGAGAGGGGGCCCACGAGCAGTACTTC.

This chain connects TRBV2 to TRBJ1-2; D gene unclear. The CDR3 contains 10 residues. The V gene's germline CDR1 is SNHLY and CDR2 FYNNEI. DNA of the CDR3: TGTGTTATCTTGGCCTATGGCTACACCTTC. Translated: CVILAYGYTF.

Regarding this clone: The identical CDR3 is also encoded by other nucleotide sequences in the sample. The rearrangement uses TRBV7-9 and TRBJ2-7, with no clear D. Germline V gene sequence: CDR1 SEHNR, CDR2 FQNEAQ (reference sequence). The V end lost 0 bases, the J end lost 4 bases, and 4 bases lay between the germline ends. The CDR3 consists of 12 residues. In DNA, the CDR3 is TGTGCCAGCAGCTTAGCGGTATACGAGCAGTACTTC. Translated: CASSLAVYEQYF.

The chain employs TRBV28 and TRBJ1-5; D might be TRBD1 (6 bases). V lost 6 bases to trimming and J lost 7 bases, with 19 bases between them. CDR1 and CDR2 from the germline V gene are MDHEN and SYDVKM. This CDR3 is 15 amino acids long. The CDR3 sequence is CASRSGQGLSQPQHF. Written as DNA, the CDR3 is TGTGCCAGCAGATCGGGCCAGGGGTTGTCCCAGCCCCAGCATTTT.

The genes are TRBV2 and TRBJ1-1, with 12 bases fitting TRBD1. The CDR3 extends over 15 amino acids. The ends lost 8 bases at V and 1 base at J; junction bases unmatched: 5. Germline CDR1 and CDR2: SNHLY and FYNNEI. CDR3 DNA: TGTGCCAGCCCCCGGGACAGGGGGCGGAACACTGAAGCTTTCTTT. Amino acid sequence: CASPRDRGRNTEAFF.

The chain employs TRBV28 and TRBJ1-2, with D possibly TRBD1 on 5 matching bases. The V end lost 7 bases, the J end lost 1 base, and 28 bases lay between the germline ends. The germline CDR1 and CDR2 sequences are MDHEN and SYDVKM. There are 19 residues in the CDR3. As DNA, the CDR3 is TGTGCCAGCATTCTTCTAAGGGACGCTGGGATGAGGGGTAACTATGGCTACACCTTC. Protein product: CASILLRDAGMRGNYGYTF.

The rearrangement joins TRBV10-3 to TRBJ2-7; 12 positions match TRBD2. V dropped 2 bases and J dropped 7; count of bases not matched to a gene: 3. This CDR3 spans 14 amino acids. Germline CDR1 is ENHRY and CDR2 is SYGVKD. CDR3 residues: CAISEGLAGREQYF. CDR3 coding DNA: TGTGCCATCAGTGAGGGACTAGCGGGAAGGGAGCAGTACTTC.

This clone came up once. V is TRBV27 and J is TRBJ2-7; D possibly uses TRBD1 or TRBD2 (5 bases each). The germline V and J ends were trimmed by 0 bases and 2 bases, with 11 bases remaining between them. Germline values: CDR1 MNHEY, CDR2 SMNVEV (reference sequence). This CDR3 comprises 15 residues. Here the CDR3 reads CASSLSGDSTYEQYF. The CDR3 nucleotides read TGTGCCAGCAGTTTATCGGGGGATTCTACCTACGAGCAGTACTTC.

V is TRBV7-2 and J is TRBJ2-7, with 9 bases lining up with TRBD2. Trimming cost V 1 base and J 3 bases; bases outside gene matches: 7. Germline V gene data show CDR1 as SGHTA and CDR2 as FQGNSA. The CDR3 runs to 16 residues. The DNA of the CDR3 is TGTGCCAGCAGCTTAGGCTTGCGGGAGGGGCTCTACGAGCAGTACTTC. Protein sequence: CASSLGLREGLYEQYF.

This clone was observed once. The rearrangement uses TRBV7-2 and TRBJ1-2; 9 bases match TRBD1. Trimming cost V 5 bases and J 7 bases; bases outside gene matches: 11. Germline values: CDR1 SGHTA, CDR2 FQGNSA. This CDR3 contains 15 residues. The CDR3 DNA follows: TGTGCCAGCAGCCCCGTATCACAGGGGGCTGGTGGCTACACCTTC. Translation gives CASSPVSQGAGGYTF.

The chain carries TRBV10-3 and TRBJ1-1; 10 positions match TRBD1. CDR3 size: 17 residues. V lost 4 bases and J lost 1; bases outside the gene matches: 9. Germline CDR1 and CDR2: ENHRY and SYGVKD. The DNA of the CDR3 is TGTGCCATCAGTGGGAGGACAGGGGGATCCGGGAACACTGAAGCTTTCTTT. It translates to CAISGRTGGSGNTEAFF.